Below are 24 T cell receptor beta chains sequenced from a single sample in a study of Graves' ophthalmopathy and Graves' hyperthyroidism (dated 2018 in TCRdb). Instrument on record: Illumina HiSeq 2000. TCR beta CDR3 regions were amplified from RNA transcripts for repertoire sequencing. A first-round RT-PCR used HTBI primers with the Qiagen OneStep RT-PCR kit, followed by a second-round multiplex PCR, size selection and purification. TCRdb took the public reads, trimmed them with fastp at Q25, ran MiXCR for clone calling and kept in-frame beta chains. Each CDR3 protein gets just one entry, which takes the most common genes and DNA from the rows behind it. In this sample the table shows 450,000 or so distinct CDR3 sequences, roughly 14% of which occur a single time. Approximately 9.8% of the sample belongs to the ten largest clones. What was sequenced was blood. Receptors were obtained from a woman in her twenties or thirties with Graves' ophthalmopathy. Donor details come from another sample of the same person, matched by shared clones.

This chain uses TRBV11-2 with TRBJ2-7; 11 bases map to TRBD2. Germline V gene sequence: CDR1 SGHAT, CDR2 FQNNGV. The V segment lost 5 bases and the J segment 3 bases; nucleotides outside the gene matches: 9. The CDR3 is 16 amino acids. The CDR3 region is CASSPRIAGGLYEQYF. CDR3 DNA sequence: TGTGCCAGCAGCCCCCGGATAGCGGGAGGGCTCTACGAGCAGTACTTC.

This sequence joins TRBV4-1 and TRBJ2-7; 9 bases are shared with TRBD1. Germline-derived CDR1 and CDR2 are MGHRA and YSYEKL. The V and J ends lost 1 base and 5 bases, in that order; junction bases with no gene match: 12. The CDR3 has 17 amino acids. The CDR3: CASSQGDHWDRVHEQYF. The CDR3 bases are TGCGCCAGCAGCCAAGGGGACCACTGGGACAGGGTCCACGAGCAGTACTTC.

This clonotype was recorded many times. The rearrangement uses TRBV6-7 and TRBJ2-7; D could derive from TRBD1 or TRBD2 (5 bases each). TRBV6-7 is an open reading frame, and its role is uncertain. V was cut by 5 bases and J by 4 bases, with 21 bases left in between. This CDR3 is built from 16 residues. The CDR3 nucleotides are TGTGCCAGCAGTCCGACTCAGGGAGAGGCAGGGTACGAGCAGTACTTC. Its protein product is CASSPTQGEAGYEQYF.

The chain is built from TRBV6-1 and TRBJ1-1; D is possibly TRBD1 (6 bases). This CDR3 is 12 amino acids long. The germline V gene has CDR1 MNHNS and CDR2 SASEGT. Between the trimmed V and J ends, which lost 11 bases and 3 bases, there was a span of 13 bases. The CDR3 nucleotides read TGTGCCGGTGGGGGCAGGTACACTGAAGCTTTCTTT. It encodes CAGGGRYTEAFF.

This clonotype was observed at least ten times. CDR3 protein: CASNGQRGEGQPQHF. CDR3 sequence (DNA): TGTGCCAGCAACGGACAACGGGGGGAGGGTCAGCCCCAGCATTTT. V and J are TRBV6-1 and TRBJ1-5, with TRBD1 as a possible D gene (5 bases). The CDR3 extends over 15 amino acids. Per the germline V gene, CDR1 is MNHNS and CDR2 is SASEGT. Trimming cost V 7 bases and J 6 bases, with 19 bases left between them.

This clonotype has at least ten counts. V usage is TRBV14 and J usage is TRBJ2-7; 7 bases are shared with TRBD1. The V segment lost 10 bases and the J segment 1 base; nucleotides outside the gene matches: 10. Germline CDR1 reads SGHDN; CDR2 reads FVKESK. This CDR3 contains 14 residues. CDR3 loop: CAIPQQGVSYEQYF. The DNA for the CDR3 is TGTGCCATCCCGCAGCAGGGGGTATCCTACGAGCAGTACTTC. The whole variable domain, remainder taken from reference TRBV14 and TRBJ2-7, is EAGVTQFPSHSVIEKGQTVTLRCDPISGHDNLYWYRRVMGKEIKFLLHFVKESKQDESGMPNNRFLAERTGGTYSTLKVQPAELEDSGVYFCAIPQQGVSYEQYFGPGTRLTVT.

J is TRBJ2-3 and V is TRBV6-4, with 15 positions matching TRBD2. Germline V gene sequence: CDR1 MRHNA, CDR2 SNTAGT. CDR3 size: 18 residues. The trim removed 4 bases at V and 2 bases at J, leaving 7 bases unmatched. CDR3 protein: CASSASGTSGGTTDTQYF. The CDR3 region has the DNA TGTGCCAGCAGTGCCTCCGGGACTAGCGGGGGGACCACAGATACGCAGTATTTT.

This clonotype was seen at least ten times. The chain links TRBV3-1 to TRBJ1-1, with TRBD1 matching 7 bases. The CDR3 is 14 residues long. J gave up 3 bases and V 3 bases, and 4 bases lay outside the gene matches. Germline V gene sequence: CDR1 LGHDT, CDR2 YNNKEL (reference sequence). The CDR3 spells CASSQTGRDTEAFF. The DNA for the CDR3 is TGTGCCAGCAGCCAGACAGGGAGGGACACTGAAGCTTTCTTT.

This clonotype was seen at least ten times. The CDR3 region has the DNA TGTGCCACATCCGGGGGCTCCTATAATTCACCCCTCCACTTT. This translates into CATSGGSYNSPLHF. The chain has TRBV12-3 or TRBV12-4 and TRBJ1-6; possibly TRBD1 for D (5 bases). V was cut by 10 bases and J by 0 bases, with 10 bases left in between. This CDR3 has 14 residues.

This clonotype was seen repeatedly, ten times or more. The chain has TRBV6-1 and TRBJ2-7; 7 bases fit TRBD1. V was clipped by 6 bases and J by 4 bases; unmatched bases: 0. Germline-derived CDR1 and CDR2 are MNHNS and SASEGT. The CDR3 loop spans 11 amino acids. The CDR3: CASRDRYEQYF. The CDR3 DNA sequence: TGTGCCAGCAGGGACAGGTACGAGCAGTACTTC.

This clonotype was counted ten times or more. The chain carries TRBV6-1 and TRBJ1-3; D is undetermined. Trimming took off 2 bases at V and 0 bases at J, with 8 bases between the two ends. CDR1 and CDR2 (germline): MNHNS, SASEGT. This CDR3 region has 15 residues. The CDR3 nucleotides are TGTGCCAGCAGTGAAAGCACCCGCTCTGGAAACACCATATATTTT. This gives the protein CASSESTRSGNTIYF.

This clonotype was counted many times. The chain combines TRBV29-1 with TRBJ2-7; D tentatively fits TRBD1 or TRBD2 (5 bases each). Trimming pared 4 bases from V and 7 bases from J, leaving 11 bases between. The CDR3 has 11 residues. In germline, CDR1 is SQVTM, CDR2 ANQGSEA. CDR3 in DNA: TGCAGCGTTGGGGACCCCCGTGAGCAGTACTTC. Its translation is CSVGDPREQYF.

Comment on this clonotype: This clone may be a read error of a much larger clone one base away. This chain joins TRBV10-3 and TRBJ2-2; D ambiguous. This CDR3 is 14 amino acids long. V lost 10 bases and J 6 bases, leaving 18 bases between the germline ends. The germline V gene has CDR1 ENHRY and CDR2 SYGVKD. The CDR3 loop reads CATNPVLGAGELFF. CDR3 sequence (DNA): TGTGCCACCAACCCGGTCTTGGGCGCCGGGGAGCTGTTTTTT.

In its sample, this clonotype was seen many times. This chain joins TRBV4-1 and TRBJ1-6; D perhaps matches TRBD1 (5 bases). Trimming pared 3 bases from V and 7 bases from J, leaving 7 bases between. Germline V CDR1 and CDR2: MGHRA, YSYEKL. The CDR3 runs 13 residues. This CDR3 reads CASSQGENSPLHF. The CDR3 region has the DNA TGCGCCAGCAGCCAGGGGGAGAATTCACCCCTCCACTTT.

This clonotype occurred many times. J is TRBJ2-7 and V is TRBV15; 7 bases align to TRBD1. Germline V gene data show CDR1 as LNHNV and CDR2 as YYDKDF (reference sequence). The CDR3 spans 13 residues. With V trimmed by 5 bases and J by 3 bases, 4 bases remained unmatched. The CDR3 bases are TGTGCCACCAGCGTCTCAGGGGGCTACGAGCAGTACTTC. Protein: CATSVSGGYEQYF.

There are many counts of this clonotype. J is TRBJ1-1 and V is TRBV20-1; no definite D call. This CDR3 has 17 amino acids. Deletions cut 0 bases from V and 1 base from J, with 18 bases between. Germline CDR1 is DFQATT and CDR2 is SNEGSKA (reference sequence). The CDR3 loop is CSARDTPGLGENTEAFF. The CDR3 DNA reads TGCAGTGCTAGAGATACCCCCGGCTTGGGCGAGAACACTGAAGCTTTCTTT.

As to this clonotype: The junction departs from germline at one end; a sequencing error may be responsible. The V and J genes are TRBV28 and TRBJ2-7, with TRBD1 matching over 7 bases. Germline CDR1 and CDR2: MDHEN and SYDVKM. The CDR3 sequence is 15 residues long. The DNA for the CDR3 is TGTGCCAGCAGCCTTGGACAGGCCCTCTCCCACGAGCAGTACTTC. Encoded protein: CASSLGQALSHEQYF.

This clonotype has at least ten counts. The rearrangement links TRBV5-1 to TRBJ1-2; the D is unclear. CDR3 size: 13 residues. The V gene's germline CDR1 is SGHRS and CDR2 YFSETQ. V lost 4 bases and J 6 bases, leaving 13 bases between the germline ends. The CDR3 nucleotides are TGCGCCAGCAGCCTTCGGGGTGGGGATGGCTACACCTTC. This sequence encodes CASSLRGGDGYTF.

J is TRBJ2-2 and V is TRBV2; D perhaps matches TRBD2 (6 bases). The germline CDR1 and CDR2 sequences are SNHLY and FYNNEI. The CDR3 has 16 amino acids. V was cut by 2 bases and J by 1 base, with 11 bases left in between. In DNA, the CDR3 is TGTGCCAGCAGTGAATTTAGCGGAATGAACACCGGGGAGCTGTTTTTT. Encoded protein: CASSEFSGMNTGELFF.

This clonotype showed up just a few times. The V and J genes are TRBV3-1 and TRBJ1-2; 8 bases agree with TRBD1. Germline V gene data show CDR1 as LGHDT and CDR2 as YNNKEL (reference sequence). CDR3 length equals 14 residues. With V trimmed by 5 bases and J by 8 bases, 10 bases remained unmatched. CDR3 nucleotide sequence: TGTGCCAGCAGCACTCGGACAGGGTTCGGGGGCTACACCTTC. Its protein product is CASSTRTGFGGYTF.

In its sample, this clonotype was seen a few times. The CDR3 DNA sequence: TGCAGCGTTGAAGAAATCCGGGGGGGCTACAATGAGCAGTTCTTC. Translated, it gives CSVEEIRGGYNEQFF. The chain recombines TRBV29-1 with TRBJ2-1; TRBD2 aligns across 8 bases. The V and J ends lost 0 bases and 3 bases, in that order; junction bases with no gene match: 4. Germline loops: CDR1 SQVTM, CDR2 ANQGSEA. CDR3 length: 15 residues.

This clonotype appeared a few times. The chain combines TRBV5-1 with TRBJ2-5; 8 positions agree with TRBD2. CDR1 is SGHRS and CDR2 is YFSETQ in the germline V gene. The CDR3 loop spans 17 amino acids. The V and J ends lost 4 bases and 1 base, in that order; junction bases with no gene match: 12. CDR3 region: CASSAIEVAGPQETQYF. As DNA, the CDR3 is TGCGCCAGCAGCGCTATCGAAGTAGCGGGGCCCCAAGAGACCCAGTACTTC.

The chain employs TRBV3-1 and TRBJ2-7; 9 bases line up with TRBD2. Unmatched junction bases numbered 5, after V lost 3 bases and J lost 5 bases. Looked up from germline, CDR1 is LGHDT and CDR2 is YNNKEL (reference sequence). The CDR3 is 14 residues long. The CDR3 sequence: CASSQASGMHEQYF. Written as DNA, the CDR3 is TGTGCCAGCAGCCAGGCTAGCGGGATGCACGAGCAGTACTTC.

V usage is TRBV24-1 and J usage is TRBJ2-5; 7 bases fit TRBD1. The CDR3 consists of 15 residues. V shed 3 bases, J shed 5 bases, and the junction held 8 bases outside the gene matches. CDR1 is KGHDR, CDR2 SFDVKD, per germline. In DNA, the CDR3 is TGTGCCACCAGTGATCCAAACAGGGGAGTCGAGACCCAGTACTTC. It specifies CATSDPNRGVETQYF.